Presented here are 11 T cell receptor beta chains from one specimen sequenced in a study of regulatory T cells in long-lasting Graves disease. The time point is: newly diagnosed GD, antithyroid drugs for less than 3 months. Extracted PBMC RNA gave rise to the TCR library. The TCR beta library used iRepertoire HTBI primers with Arm-PCR amplification of CDR3. A single record per CDR3 protein comes from TCRdb applying MiXCR to the multiplex PCR reads. Among about 200,000 distinct CDR3 sequences listed, about 19% were seen once. These sequences were also reported in another study, on T cells in Graves' hyperthyroidism and ophthalmopathy.

Sequenced material: peripheral blood mononuclear cells (PBMCs), taken at new diagnosis, from a patient treated with antithyroid drugs. These receptor sequences come from a woman aged 25 to 45 with Graves disease.

This clonotype occurred many times. The chain recombines TRBV2 with TRBJ1-5, with D maybe TRBD1 (5 bases). This CDR3 is 14 amino acids long. Germline assignment: CDR1 SNHLY and CDR2 FYNNEI. The V end was cut by 4 bases, the J end by 3 bases, with 10 bases between. CDR3 loop: CASSADSSNQPQHF. The CDR3 bases are TGTGCCAGCAGTGCCGACAGTTCCAATCAGCCCCAGCATTTT. The full variable domain, its missing parts supplied by reference TRBV2 and TRBJ1-5, is EPEVTQTPSHQVTQMGQEVILRCVPISNHLYFYWYRQILGQKVEFLVSFYNNEISEKSEIFDDQFSVERPDGSNFTLKIRSTKLEDSAMYFCASSADSSNQPQHFGDGTRLSIL.

Ten or more counts support this clonotype. The chain combines TRBV12-3 or TRBV12-4 with TRBJ1-4; maybe TRBD1 (6 bases). The V gene lost 5 bases and the J gene lost 4 bases, with 20 bases spanning the gap. The CDR3 extends over 17 amino acids. The CDR3 DNA follows: TGTGCCAGCAGTACACGACAGGACTGGGGGTATAATGAAAAACTGTTTTTT. Translating gives CASSTRQDWGYNEKLFF.

The rearrangement uses TRBV18 and TRBJ2-3; D perhaps matches TRBD1 (7 bases). Germline CDR1 is KGHSH and CDR2 is LQKENI. Trimming removed 5 bases from V and 4 bases from J, with 22 bases in between. The CDR3 length is 17 residues. The CDR3 is CASSSQRQGRRADTQYF. The CDR3 nucleotides are TGTGCCAGCTCATCCCAACGACAGGGAAGGAGGGCAGATACGCAGTATTTT. The whole variable domain, remainder taken from reference TRBV18 and TRBJ2-3, is NAGVMQNPRHLVRRRGQEARLRCSPMKGHSHVYWYRQLPEEGLKFMVYLQKENIIDESGMPKERFSAEFPKEGPSILRIQQVVRGDSAAYFCASSSQRQGRRADTQYFGPGTRLTVL.

This clonotype was counted many times. This chain joins TRBV19 and TRBJ1-2, with no clear D. The CDR3 is 13 amino acids. V lost 9 bases and J lost 8, with 19 bases in between. Germline CDR1 is LNHDA and CDR2 is SQIVND (reference sequence). The CDR3 spells CASGGRASWGYTF. The CDR3 nucleotides read TGTGCCAGCGGCGGAAGGGCTTCCTGGGGCTACACCTTC. The whole variable domain, remainder taken from reference TRBV19 and TRBJ1-2, is DGGITQSPKYLFRKEGQNVTLSCEQNLNHDAMYWYRQDPGQGLRLIYYSQIVNDFQKGDIAEGYSVSREKKESFPLTVTSAQKNPTAFYLCASGGRASWGYTFGSGTRLTVV.

This clonotype came up a few times. This chain uses TRBV7-8 with TRBJ2-4; tentatively, D is TRBD2 (5 bases). The germline V gene has CDR1 SGHVS and CDR2 FQNEAQ. The germline V and J ends were trimmed by 1 base and 3 bases, with 7 bases remaining between them. The CDR3 totals 14 residues. In nucleotides, the CDR3 is TGTGCCAGCAGCTTAGAAGGGAGCAAAAACATTCAGTACTTC. Its translation is CASSLEGSKNIQYF. Complete variable domain (other parts from reference TRBV7-8 and TRBJ2-4): GAGVSQSPRYKVAKRGQDVALRCDPISGHVSLFWYQQALGQGPEFLTYFQNEAQLDKSGLPSDRFFAERPEGSVSTLKIQRTQQEDSAVYLCASSLEGSKNIQYFGAGTRLSVL.

The V call is TRBV7-3, the J call TRBJ1-6; D ambiguous. Germline CDR1 is SGHTA and CDR2 is FQGTGA. CDR3 size: 13 residues. Trimming stripped 2 bases from V and 7 bases from J, with 6 bases between. This chain's CDR3 is CASSLAGNSPLHF. The CDR3 region has the DNA TGTGCCAGCAGCTTAGCGGGAAATTCACCCCTCCACTTT.

The table lists this clonotype with many counts. The DNA for the CDR3 is TGTGCCAGCAGCGTAGCGGGTTTCCCCACAGGGGGGAGCTCCTACAATGAGCAGTTCTTC. This translates into CASSVAGFPTGGSSYNEQFF. The chain links TRBV9 to TRBJ2-1, with TRBD1 identical over 8 bases. The trim removed 0 bases at V and 0 bases at J, leaving 14 bases unmatched. CDR1 and CDR2 (germline): SGDLS, YYNGEE. The CDR3 covers 20 residues.

This clonotype occurred many times. The CDR3 sequence: CASSLGGLAGAYYEQYF. CDR3 sequence (DNA): TGTGCCAGCAGCTTAGGTGGACTAGCGGGGGCGTATTACGAGCAGTACTTC. This chain uses TRBV7-9 with TRBJ2-7; TRBD2 aligns across 13 bases. This CDR3 comprises 17 residues. V dropped 1 base and J dropped 4; count of bases not matched to a gene: 7. Looked up from germline, CDR1 is SEHNR and CDR2 is FQNEAQ (reference sequence). Looking up the rest from reference TRBV7-9 and TRBJ2-7 gives the full variable domain: DTGVSQNPRHKITKRGQNVTFRCDPISEHNRLYWYRQTLGQGPEFLTYFQNEAQLEKSRLLSDRFSAERPKGSFSTLEIQRTEQGDSAMYLCASSLGGLAGAYYEQYFGPGTRLTVT.

This clonotype was counted many times. This chain links TRBV7-6 with TRBJ2-7; TRBD1 agrees at 7 bases. Trimming at V came to 5 bases and at J to 0 bases, leaving 10 bases not matched to a gene. This CDR3 has 16 amino acids. Germline CDR1 SGHVS, CDR2 FNYEAQ. CDR3 DNA sequence: TGTGCCAGCAGCCTAGGCGTAGGGGGCGCCTCCTACGAGCAGTACTTC. Translating it yields CASSLGVGGASYEQYF.

This clonotype was observed at least ten times. The chain couples TRBV2 to TRBJ2-7; TRBD1 aligns across 8 bases. J was trimmed by 4 bases and V by 4 bases; bases with no gene match: 0. The CDR3 loop spans 12 amino acids. Per the germline V gene, CDR1 is SNHLY and CDR2 is FYNNEI. The CDR3 DNA follows: TGTGCCAGCAGTGGACAGGGGTACGAGCAGTACTTC. Its translation is CASSGQGYEQYF. The full variable domain, rest sourced from reference TRBV2 and TRBJ2-7, is EPEVTQTPSHQVTQMGQEVILRCVPISNHLYFYWYRQILGQKVEFLVSFYNNEISEKSEIFDDQFSVERPDGSNFTLKIRSTKLEDSAMYFCASSGQGYEQYFGPGTRLTVT.

This clonotype was recorded once. This likely reflects a read error, since a far larger clone is one base away. This chain joins TRBV10-1 and TRBJ2-1; D is unresolved. Germline V gene sequence: CDR1 WNHNN, CDR2 SYGVQD (reference sequence). The CDR3 length is 15 residues. The CDR3 here is CASSESMGNRETQHF. The CDR3 nucleotides are TGCGCCAGCAGTGAGTCGATGGGGAACCGAGAGACCCAGCACTTC.